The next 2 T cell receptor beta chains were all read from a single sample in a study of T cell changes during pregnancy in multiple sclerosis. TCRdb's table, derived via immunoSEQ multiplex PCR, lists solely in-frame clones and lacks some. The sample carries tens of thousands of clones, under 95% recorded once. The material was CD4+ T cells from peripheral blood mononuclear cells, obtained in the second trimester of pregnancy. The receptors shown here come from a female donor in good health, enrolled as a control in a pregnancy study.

The CDR3 protein is CASRSGGADTQYF. The CDR3 region has the DNA TGTGCCAGCAGAAGCGGGGGCGCAGATACGCAGTATTTT. The chain links TRBV28 to TRBJ2-3, with 8 positions matching TRBD2. J was trimmed by 4 bases and V by 6 bases; bases with no gene match: 3. Germline lookup yields CDR1 MDHEN and CDR2 SYDVKM. The CDR3 contains 13 residues.

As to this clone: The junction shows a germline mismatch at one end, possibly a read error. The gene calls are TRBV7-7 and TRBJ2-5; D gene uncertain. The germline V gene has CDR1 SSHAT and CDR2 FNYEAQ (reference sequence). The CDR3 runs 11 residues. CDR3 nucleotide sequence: TGTGCTAGCACCCTTCAAGAGACCCAGTACTTC. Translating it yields CASTLQETQYF.